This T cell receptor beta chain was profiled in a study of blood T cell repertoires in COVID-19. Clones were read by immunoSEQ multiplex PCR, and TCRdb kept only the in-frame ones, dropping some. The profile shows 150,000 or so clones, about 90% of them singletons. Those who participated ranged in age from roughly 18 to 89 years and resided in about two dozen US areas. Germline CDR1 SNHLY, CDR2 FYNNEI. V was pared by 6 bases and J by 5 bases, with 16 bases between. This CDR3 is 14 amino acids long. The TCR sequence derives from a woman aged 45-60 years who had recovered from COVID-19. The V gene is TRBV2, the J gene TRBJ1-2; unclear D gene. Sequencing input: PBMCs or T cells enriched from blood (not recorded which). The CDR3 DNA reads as TGTGCCAGCAGGGAAAGGACTACAGCATATGGCTACACCTTC. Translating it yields CASRERTTAYGYTF.